The 20 T cell receptor beta chains below were found in one sample sequenced in a study of control samples from healthy donors and cancer patients (dated by TCRdb to between 2020 and 2021). Library creation used the immunoSEQ multiplex PCR assay. TCRdb provides this immuneACCESS table in a form limited to in-frame rearrangements. Some clones are lacking; in checked studies, under half of them reflect an unresolved V gene, and why the rest are absent is not known. Recorded for this sample are over 100,000 clones; about 92% of them occurred a single time. The top ten clones comprise 2% to 3% of the sample. The specimen was blood. These receptors were collected from a woman under 30 in good health.

The genes are TRBV6-5 and TRBJ2-1; 10 nucleotides match TRBD1. Per the germline V gene, CDR1 is MNHEY and CDR2 is SVGAGI. V trimming: 6 bases; J trimming: 9 bases; junction bases outside the gene matches: 11. The length of the CDR3 is 15 residues. CDR3 sequence: CASRVEGQGSSEQFF. The CDR3 nucleotides are TGTGCCAGCAGGGTGGAGGGACAGGGGTCCAGTGAGCAGTTCTTC.

The J gene is TRBJ2-2, the V gene TRBV6-5; D is unclear. Trimming left V 4 bases short and J 8 bases short, with 11 bases between. Germline values: CDR1 MNHEY, CDR2 SVGAGI. This CDR3 has 13 amino acids. The CDR3 coding sequence is TGTGCCAGCAGTTGGGTCGTATCTGGGGAGCTGTTTTTT. Its translation is CASSWVVSGELFF.

This chain uses TRBV19 with TRBJ1-1; D is unresolved. From germline, CDR1 is LNHDA and CDR2 SQIVND (reference sequence). The CDR3 contains 10 residues. V dropped 7 bases and J dropped 8 bases, with 8 bases sitting between them. The CDR3 is CASMAGEAFF. Written as DNA, the CDR3 is TGTGCCAGTATGGCGGGGGAAGCTTTCTTT.

The chain carries TRBV27 and TRBJ2-7; 11 positions match TRBD1. The germline gives CDR1 MNHEY, CDR2 SMNVEV (reference sequence). The CDR3 totals 15 residues. Trimming cost V 2 bases and J 1 base; bases outside gene matches: 1. The CDR3 nucleotides are TGTGCCAGCAGTTTAGGGACAGGGGGTTCCTACGAGCAGTACTTC. Protein: CASSLGTGGSYEQYF.

This clone was counted a single time. The rearrangement links TRBV30 to TRBJ1-6; D remains ambiguous. V was cut by 4 bases and J by 4 bases, with 11 bases left in between. CDR3 length: 14 amino acids. Germline V gives CDR1 GTSNPN, CDR2 SVGIG (reference sequence). CDR3 amino acids: CAWTRTTYNSPLHF. In DNA form, the CDR3 reads TGTGCCTGGACCCGGACTACTTATAATTCACCCCTCCACTTT.

CDR3 protein: CASSPTGYGYTF. In DNA, the CDR3 is TGTGCCAGCAGCCCAACAGGGTACGGCTACACCTTC. J is TRBJ1-2 and V is TRBV4-2, with D possibly TRBD1 on 6 matching bases. Germline CDR1 reads LGHNA; CDR2 reads YNFKEQ. Trimming left V 4 bases short and J 8 bases short, with 11 bases between. CDR3 size: 12 residues.

This CDR3 reads CASSVAAGDLYEQYF. As DNA, the CDR3 is TGTGCCAGCAGCGTAGCAGCGGGGGACCTCTACGAGCAGTACTTC. The V gene is TRBV9, the J gene TRBJ2-7; 8 positions agree with TRBD2. Trimming took 0 bases from V and 3 from J; bases not matched to a gene: 5. In germline, CDR1 is SGDLS, CDR2 YYNGEE. CDR3 length: 15 residues.

The chain carries TRBV5-1 and TRBJ2-5, with 15 bases lining up with TRBD2. The CDR3 loop spans 18 amino acids. Germline-derived CDR1 and CDR2 are SGHRS and YFSETQ. After removal of 3 bases from V and 0 bases from J, the junction contained 6 bases not matched to a gene. DNA of the CDR3: TGCGCCAGCAGCTGGGGACTAGCGGGAGGCCTCGACCAAGAGACCCAGTACTTC. Amino acid sequence: CASSWGLAGGLDQETQYF.

This chain uses TRBV5-1 with TRBJ2-1, with D unresolved. This CDR3 has 14 residues. V shed 4 bases and J shed 1 base, with 9 bases lying between them. CDR1 is SGHRS and CDR2 is YFSETQ in the germline V gene. The DNA for the CDR3 is TGCGCCAGCAGCAACTCAGAATCCTACAATGAGCAGTTCTTC. Residues: CASSNSESYNEQFF.

The chain has TRBV24-1 and TRBJ2-1, with a tentative D call TRBD2 (6 bases). This CDR3 contains 16 residues. CDR1 is KGHDR and CDR2 is SFDVKD in the germline V gene. V lost 8 bases, J lost 0 bases, and 16 bases lay in between. The CDR3 nucleotides read TGTGCCACCATGTCGGTTCGGGAGAACTCCTACAATGAGCAGTTCTTC. This gives the protein CATMSVRENSYNEQFF.

The CDR3 reads CAWSVDTSGRAHTSDTQYF. CDR3 nucleotides: TGTGCCTGGAGTGTAGACACTAGCGGGAGGGCCCACACTTCAGATACGCAGTATTTT. V and J are TRBV30 and TRBJ2-3; 13 nucleotides align to TRBD2. The V gene end was trimmed by 0 bases and the J gene end by 4 bases; junction bases not matched to a gene: 13. The CDR3 spans 19 residues. Germline CDR1 GTSNPN, CDR2 SVGIG (reference sequence).

The J gene is TRBJ1-1, the V gene TRBV10-2; TRBD1 might be the D (6 bases). CDR1 is WSHSY and CDR2 is SAAADI in the germline V gene. Between the trimmed V and J ends, which lost 8 bases and 2 bases, there was a span of 12 bases. CDR3 length equals 13 residues. CDR3 sequence reads: CASSNRANTEAFF. The CDR3 DNA reads as TGCGCCAGCTCGAACAGGGCCAACACTGAAGCTTTCTTT.

The chain links TRBV5-1 to TRBJ1-1; maybe TRBD1 (5 bases). Trimming left V 0 bases short and J 6 bases short, with 9 bases between. This CDR3 spans 13 amino acids. Germline CDR1 and CDR2: SGHRS and YFSETQ. The chain's CDR3 is CASSLAGAPEAFF. The CDR3 DNA reads as TGCGCCAGCAGCTTGGCTGGGGCCCCTGAAGCTTTCTTT.

This clone was counted once. V usage is TRBV6-1 and J usage is TRBJ1-2; the D gene is possibly TRBD1 (5 bases). The germline gives CDR1 MNHNS, CDR2 SASEGT. The CDR3 loop spans 17 amino acids. Between the trimmed V and J ends, which lost 4 bases and 3 bases, there was a span of 21 bases. The CDR3 region is CASSVISRGFTDYGYTF. The CDR3 DNA reads TGTGCCAGCAGTGTCATTAGTCGGGGCTTTACCGACTATGGCTACACCTTC.

The chain is built from TRBV7-3 and TRBJ2-3, with TRBD1 as a possible D gene (6 bases). CDR1 is SGHTA and CDR2 is FQGTGA in the germline V gene. The CDR3 runs to 16 residues. V was trimmed by 2 bases and J by 4 bases, leaving 16 bases between them. The CDR3 is CASSLGGHLGADTQYF. CDR3 in DNA: TGTGCCAGCAGCTTAGGGGGCCATCTAGGGGCAGATACGCAGTATTTT. The full variable domain, rest sourced from reference TRBV7-3 and TRBJ2-3, is GAGVSQTPSNKVTEKGKYVELRCDPISGHTALYWYRQSLGQGPEFLIYFQGTGAADDSGLPNDRFFAVRPEGSVSTLKIQRTERGDSAVYLCASSLGGHLGADTQYFGPGTRLTVL.

This clone was counted a few times. The V call is TRBV2, the J call TRBJ1-2, with D unclear. V lost 4 bases, J lost 2 bases, and 5 bases lay in between. Germline V gene data show CDR1 as SNHLY and CDR2 as FYNNEI. The CDR3 length is 12 residues. CDR3 nucleotide sequence: TGTGCCAGCAGTGGCAGAAACTATGGCTACACCTTC. It encodes CASSGRNYGYTF.

This clone has a single count. This chain uses TRBV11-2 with TRBJ1-2; possibly TRBD1 for D (5 bases). CDR3 length: 14 residues. Germline lookup yields CDR1 SGHAT and CDR2 FQNNGV. The germline V and J ends were trimmed by 1 base and 8 bases, with 14 bases remaining between them. The CDR3 DNA follows: TGTGCCAGCAGCTTAGGAGGGGTAGGGTTGGGCTACACCTTC. It yields the protein CASSLGGVGLGYTF.

This clone was observed once. The CDR3 sequence: CATSGILDRGHTEAFF. CDR3 coding DNA: TGTGCCACGTCGGGAATATTGGACAGGGGACATACTGAAGCTTTCTTT. This chain joins TRBV10-3 and TRBJ1-1; TRBD1 aligns across 9 bases. The CDR3 runs 16 residues. J gave up 5 bases and V 10 bases, and 17 bases lay outside the gene matches. Germline loops: CDR1 ENHRY, CDR2 SYGVKD.

The chain recombines TRBV15 with TRBJ1-1; possibly TRBD1 for D (5 bases). Between the trimmed V and J ends, which lost 2 bases and 1 base, there was a span of 8 bases. CDR1 and CDR2 from the germline V gene are LNHNV and YYDKDF (reference sequence). The CDR3 is made up of 14 amino acids. The CDR3 coding sequence is TGTGCCACCAGCAGAAAGGGGCAGAACACTGAAGCTTTCTTT. This encodes CATSRKGQNTEAFF.

The V call is TRBV7-2, the J call TRBJ2-7, with TRBD1 matching over 7 bases. Germline V gene lookup returns CDR1 SGHTA and CDR2 FQGNSA. The J segment lost 4 bases and the V segment lost 6 bases, leaving 12 bases of the junction unmatched. The CDR3 is 15 residues long. CDR3 nucleotides: TGTGCCAGCAGTCTAACAGGGGTATCCAATTACGAGCAGTACTTC. It codes for CASSLTGVSNYEQYF.